This T cell receptor beta chain was observed in a study of blood T cells in healthy people across ages. A sample-barcoded 5' primer and a J-beta primer mix were used in a second PCR of roughly 7 to 12 cycles. A single record per CDR3 protein comes from TCRdb applying MiXCR to the 5' RACE reads. The data show approximately 800,000 distinct CDR3 sequences, with around 34% seen just once and 13% held by the top ten. V was shortened by 4 bases and J by 1 base, with 10 bases between the two germline ends. The CDR3 is 13 residues long. Germline loops: CDR1 SQVTM, CDR2 ANQGSEA. This clonotype was counted between two and nine times.

The sequencing sample was made of blood. The chain links TRBV29-1 to TRBJ2-5, with a possible D match to TRBD2 (6 bases). The sequence derives from a man aged 18 to 35 in good health. DNA for the CDR3: TGCAGCGTTGTGGGGGGACTCCAAGAGACCCAGTACTTC. Amino acid sequence: CSVVGGLQETQYF.